Below, 9 T cell receptor beta chains from the same sample are listed, as sequenced in a study of T-cell memory formation after mild COVID-19. TCRdb redid the calling of the 5' RACE reads with MiXCR, one entry per CDR3 protein. The table has roughly 200,000 distinct CDR3 sequences, about a sixth seen once; the top ten hold about 2.4%. The sample consisted of PBMCs or a T cell subset sorted from them (not recorded which). Receptors originate from an adult woman who had mild COVID-19 (a few samples of this study predate the infection). Cell type and time point are not known.

The chain is built from TRBV20-1 and TRBJ2-6, with D possibly TRBD2 on 6 matching bases. Germline assignment: CDR1 DFQATT and CDR2 SNEGSKA (reference sequence). V lost 3 bases and J 0 bases, leaving 15 bases between the germline ends. This CDR3 contains 17 residues. In DNA, the CDR3 is TGCAGTGCTAGTAAGGGACTGAGTCCCTCTGGGGCCAACGTCCTGACTTTC. Protein: CSASKGLSPSGANVLTF.

The chain combines TRBV6-5 with TRBJ1-4, with D possibly TRBD1 on 6 matching bases. This CDR3 is built from 15 residues. Between the trimmed V and J ends, which lost 8 bases and 7 bases, there was a span of 20 bases. Germline V gene data show CDR1 as MNHEY and CDR2 as SVGAGI. In nucleotides, the CDR3 is TGTGCCAGCGGGGAAGGGGGGGGCTCACGTGAAAAACTGTTTTTT. Encoded protein: CASGEGGGSREKLFF.

This clonotype came up many times. This rearrangement joins TRBV18 to TRBJ2-7; TRBD1 or TRBD2 may be the D gene (5 bases each). Trimming shortened V by 3 bases and J by 0 bases, and 6 bases separated the two germline ends. The CDR3 contains 13 residues. The V gene's germline CDR1 is KGHSH and CDR2 LQKENI. The CDR3 region is CASSPGTSYEQYF. In DNA form, the CDR3 reads TGTGCCAGCTCACCCGGGACCTCCTACGAGCAGTACTTC.

J is TRBJ1-5 and V is TRBV12-3 or TRBV12-4; D uncertain. This CDR3 contains 15 residues. V lost 2 bases, J lost 0 bases, and 8 bases lay in between. Here the CDR3 reads CASSLFGSSNQPQHF. The CDR3 bases are TGTGCCAGCAGTTTATTCGGCAGTAGCAATCAGCCCCAGCATTTT.

This chain connects TRBV7-2 to TRBJ1-2; D not certain. Trimming pared 1 base from V and 2 bases from J, leaving 8 bases between. Looked up from germline, CDR1 is SGHTA and CDR2 is FQGNSA. The CDR3 has 14 residues. CDR3 amino acids: CASSLGGLNYGYTF. In DNA, the CDR3 is TGTGCCAGCAGCTTAGGCGGTTTAAACTATGGCTACACCTTC.

This clonotype was seen a few times. The chain has TRBV9 and TRBJ2-5, with 9 nucleotides matching TRBD2. Germline assignment: CDR1 SGDLS and CDR2 YYNGEE. This CDR3 contains 19 residues. J was trimmed by 2 bases and V by 4 bases; bases with no gene match: 18. The CDR3 DNA follows: TGTGCCAGCAGCCCCCGATTCGGTTTAGCGGGAGAAGGACAAGAGACCCAGTACTTC. Translated, it gives CASSPRFGLAGEGQETQYF. Based on the CDR3 plus reference TRBV9 and TRBJ2-5, the full variable domain is DSGVTQTPKHLITATGQRVTLRCSPRSGDLSVYWYQQSLDQGLQFLIQYYNGEERAKGNILERFSAQQFPDLHSELNLSSLELGDSALYFCASSPRFGLAGEGQETQYFGPGTRLLVL.

In this sample, this clonotype turned up many times. The chain is built from TRBV5-1 and TRBJ2-3; TRBD1 or TRBD2 may be the D gene (6 bases each). The length of the CDR3 is 16 residues. V lost 4 bases and J lost 4, with 19 bases in between. Germline assignment: CDR1 SGHRS and CDR2 YFSETQ. The CDR3 loop reads CASSNLGGGSADTQYF. The CDR3 coding sequence is TGCGCCAGCAGCAACCTCGGAGGGGGGTCCGCAGATACGCAGTATTTT.

The chain links TRBV12-3 or TRBV12-4 to TRBJ2-1; maybe TRBD1 (5 bases). The CDR3 loop spans 14 amino acids. Trimming cost V 3 bases and J 6 bases, with 12 bases left between them. The CDR3 sequence: CASSFSGFGNEQFF. In DNA form, the CDR3 reads TGTGCCAGCAGTTTCTCAGGGTTTGGCAATGAGCAGTTCTTC.

The chain joins TRBV7-2 to TRBJ2-3; D is uncertain. The CDR3 length is 15 residues. V shed 7 bases and J shed 0 bases, with 14 bases lying between them. Germline CDR1 SGHTA, CDR2 FQGNSA. The CDR3 reads CASTRASTSTDTQYF. The CDR3 DNA reads as TGTGCCAGCACCCGAGCGAGTACAAGCACAGATACGCAGTATTTT.